This T cell receptor beta chain was retrieved from a study of OX40 agonist ivuxolimab in advanced cancers. With regard to the full study: Ivuxolimab was a fully human IgG2 agonistic monoclonal antibody targeting the costimulatory receptor OX40 (CD134). Intravenous ivuxolimab was administered to patients every 2 weeks at six dose levels: 0.01, 0.1, 0.3, 1.5, 3 and 10 mg/kg. Of the approximately 50 dose-escalation patients, hepatocellular carcinoma was present in about 20, melanoma in around 15, renal cell carcinoma in 9 and head and neck cancer in 9. In the dose-escalation cohort, nearly 85% of patients were male, and the mean age was 60 years with a range of roughly 20 to 80. Prior anti-PD-1, anti-PD-L1 or anti-CTLA-4 therapy was permitted, and checkpoint inhibitors had been received by roughly 42% of dose-escalation patients. Partial responses occurred in three dose-escalation patients, of whom one had hepatocellular carcinoma and two had cutaneous melanoma. The point of sequencing TCRbeta in the periphery was to test whether ivuxolimab changed TCR sequence diversity and drove clonal T-cell expansion. The paper describes the monotherapy dose-escalation part (N of about 47 patients) of the phase I trial of ivuxolimab.

For sequencing of the TCRbeta CDR3 region, genomic DNA was extracted from the sorted cells. TCRbeta CDR3 regions were sequenced using the immunoSEQ Assay. This immuneACCESS table, as held by TCRdb, lists in-frame sequences with V and J called but not all clones. Of the missing ones, under half trace to an unresolved V gene in checked studies; the others have no known cause. The table for this sample lists about 21,000 clones; roughly 91% of them were counted only once. The ten largest clones take up about 11% of the sample. To note about this clone: This receptor's antigen is unknown. Base qualities are not at hand, and no much larger clone is one base apart.

The trial excluded patients who had a history of autoimmune disease or were on systemic immunosuppression. Peripheral blood for TCR sequencing was collected from all dose cohorts at baseline, on cycle 4 day 1, and on cycle 7 day 1. The samples were taken from a phase I, first-in-human, multicenter, open-label dose-escalation trial of ivuxolimab. Adults with locally advanced or metastatic melanoma, renal cell carcinoma, hepatocellular carcinoma or head and neck squamous cell carcinoma were enrolled in the trial. Before TCR sequencing, CD4+ and CD8+ T cells were separately sorted from peripheral blood. The germline V gene sets CDR1 to SGHRS and CDR2 to YFSETQ. Trimming takes 4 bases from V and 7 bases from J, and the germline ends sit 11 bases apart. Including cysteine and phenylalanine, the CDR3 has 12 amino acids. Here the CDR3 DNA is all that survives: 36 bases in frame from base 1. Here is what the overall study found, with its caveats: Which antigens the clonally expanded peripheral T cells were specific for was not determined. Low levels of normalized T-cell clonal expansion were also seen in some patients who did not respond. After ivuxolimab, expanded clones were on average more numerous among CD8+ T cells than among CD4+ T cells. At doses of 0.1 to 3.0 mg/kg, clonal expansion of both CD4+ and CD8+ T cells in blood was seen between baseline and week 6. In the 0.1-3.0 mg/kg groups, partial responders were among the patients with the lowest normalized peripheral clonal expansion, particularly in CD8+ T cells.

The input for sequencing was CD4+ or CD8+ T cells sorted from blood, taken in a trial of the OX40 agonist ivuxolimab. The sequence was collected from an adult with an advanced solid tumor such as melanoma, head and neck, liver or kidney cancer. Rearrangement joined TRBV5-1 to TRBJ1-1, with no D gene named confidently. The base sequence is TGCGCCAGCAGCGCGACGGGGAGTGAAGCTTTCTTT. It specifies CASSATGSEAFF.